The text below deals with one T cell receptor (beta chain). The CDR3 has 16 amino acids. Germline V gene lookup returns CDR1 SGHNT and CDR2 YYREEE (reference sequence). V lost 6 bases, J lost 0 bases, and 7 bases stayed unmatched. This sample is part of a study of blood T cell repertoires in COVID-19. Study as a whole: There were acute and convalescent COVID-19 samples, and they came from the United States, Italy and Spain. T cells, B-cell-depleted T cells, or PBMCs provided the cDNA or gDNA that served as material.

Sequenced by immunoSEQ multiplex PCR; TCRdb stores in-frame clones only, minus some. Of approximately 230,000 clones listed, about 80% are singletons. The specimen sequenced was peripheral blood. This chain links TRBV5-4 with TRBJ2-5; 11 nucleotides match TRBD1. The sequence came from a man aged 80 or over with acute or convalescent COVID-19. For the CDR3, the DNA is TGTGCCAGCACACGGGACAGGGGGATGTACCAAGAGACCCAGTACTTC. As protein: CASTRDRGMYQETQYF.